What follows are 17 T cell receptor beta chains derived from one specimen sequenced in a study of beta chain features in type 1 diabetes. Sequenced material consisted of expressed TCRB transcripts (all of the isolated RNA was reverse transcribed). The table came from immunoSEQ multiplex PCR; TCRdb's copy has only in-frame clones and leaves some out. The sample carries hundreds of thousands of clones, approximately 10% recorded once. The specimen sequenced was naive CD4+ T cells from blood. Source of these receptors: a young woman in good health.

This clone was observed a few times. The rearrangement links TRBV7-8 to TRBJ2-1, with 7 bases matching TRBD2. V lost 3 bases and J lost 3; bases outside the gene matches: 5. The CDR3 extends over 15 amino acids. CDR1 and CDR2 (germline): SGHVS, FQNEAQ. The CDR3 bases are TGTGCCAGCAGCTTTTCCGGGAGGAGCTACAATGAGCAGTTCTTC. This translates into CASSFSGRSYNEQFF. The full variable domain, completed using reference TRBV7-8 and TRBJ2-1, is GAGVSQSPRYKVAKRGQDVALRCDPISGHVSLFWYQQALGQGPEFLTYFQNEAQLDKSGLPSDRFFAERPEGSVSTLKIQRTQQEDSAVYLCASSFSGRSYNEQFFGPGTRLTVL.

This clone was detected a few times. The chain links TRBV21-1 to TRBJ1-1; the table names TRBD1, a call not compared with the DNA. TRBV21-1 is shown as a pseudogene. This CDR3 has 15 residues. This CDR3 is CASSSKGQGGTEAFF. The CDR3 region has the DNA TGTGCCAGCAGCAGTAAGGGACAGGGGGGGACTGAAGCTTTCTTT.

The chain links TRBV18 to TRBJ1-5, with 7 bases that match TRBD1. The CDR3 consists of 15 residues. Looked up from germline, CDR1 is KGHSH and CDR2 is LQKENI. The ends lost 2 bases at V and 4 bases at J; junction bases unmatched: 5. CDR3 protein: CASSPTGVLNQPQHF. The CDR3 DNA is TGTGCCAGCTCACCAACAGGGGTGTTGAATCAGCCCCAGCATTTT. Full variable domain (outside the CDR3, taken from reference TRBV18 and TRBJ1-5): NAGVMQNPRHLVRRRGQEARLRCSPMKGHSHVYWYRQLPEEGLKFMVYLQKENIIDESGMPKERFSAEFPKEGPSILRIQQVVRGDSAAYFCASSPTGVLNQPQHFGDGTRLSIL.

The rearrangement joins TRBV9 to TRBJ2-7; 12 positions agree with TRBD2. Germline CDR1 is SGDLS and CDR2 is YYNGEE. V dropped 4 bases and J dropped 3; count of bases not matched to a gene: 2. The CDR3 spans 14 residues. The CDR3 loop reads CASSKTSGSYEQYF. DNA of the CDR3: TGTGCCAGCAGCAAGACTAGCGGGAGCTACGAGCAGTACTTC.

The chain joins TRBV5-4 to TRBJ2-1; 7 positions agree with TRBD2. The CDR3 covers 14 residues. V lost 0 bases and J lost 10; bases outside the gene matches: 7. Germline loops: CDR1 SGHNT, CDR2 YYREEE (reference sequence). The CDR3 DNA follows: TGTGCCAGCAGCTTGGGCGGGAGATCAAGCGAGCAGTTCTTC. Translating gives CASSLGGRSSEQFF.

The chain has TRBV10-3 and TRBJ2-1; 10 bases fit TRBD2. Per germline, CDR1 ENHRY and CDR2 SYGVKD. Losses at the gene ends were 3 bases for V and 4 bases for J; bases not matched to a gene: 9. This CDR3 spans 17 amino acids. The CDR3 spells CAISDRTGAGGYNEQFF. The CDR3 DNA is TGTGCCATCAGTGACCGAACTGGAGCGGGAGGGTACAATGAGCAGTTCTTC.

This clone was counted only a few times. The chain carries TRBV9 and TRBJ2-5; maybe TRBD1 (7 bases). Trimming cost V 4 bases and J 4 bases, with 17 bases left between them. From germline, CDR1 is SGDLS and CDR2 YYNGEE. The CDR3 has 15 residues. The CDR3 region is CASSPRAGGSETQYF. The CDR3 DNA sequence: TGTGCCAGCAGCCCCCGAGCAGGGGGGTCAGAGACCCAGTACTTC.

The CDR3 DNA is TGCGCCAGCAGCTTGGGGCCTAGCGGGAGTGCCGAGCAGTACTTC. Its translation is CASSLGPSGSAEQYF. The rearrangement links TRBV5-1 to TRBJ2-7, with 10 bases that match TRBD2. This CDR3 spans 15 amino acids. V lost 0 bases and J lost 6; bases outside the gene matches: 6. Looked up from germline, CDR1 is SGHRS and CDR2 is YFSETQ.

The chain uses TRBV29-1 and TRBJ2-1; 9 nucleotides align to TRBD2. V gave up 5 bases and J gave up 8 bases; unmatched junction bases: 10. This CDR3 is built from 14 residues. Germline loops: CDR1 SQVTM, CDR2 ANQGSEA. The CDR3 protein is CSVYLAGRLDEQFF. The CDR3 region has the DNA TGCAGCGTTTACCTAGCGGGACGACTTGATGAGCAGTTCTTC.

The rearrangement links TRBV28 to TRBJ2-3, with 11 bases matching TRBD1. The CDR3 runs to 14 residues. Germline V lookup: CDR1 MDHEN, CDR2 SYDVKM. With 7 bases clipped from V and 7 bases from J, the junction kept 7 bases outside the gene matches. CDR3 nucleotide sequence: TGTGCCAGCACCCGGGACAGGGGGGCGAATACGCAGTATTTT. Translated: CASTRDRGANTQYF.

This clone was seen a few times. The rearrangement uses TRBV18 and TRBJ2-3, with 8 bases matching TRBD1. Germline V gene sequence: CDR1 KGHSH, CDR2 LQKENI. This CDR3 has 16 amino acids. The J segment lost 4 bases and the V segment lost 5 bases, leaving 11 bases of the junction unmatched. CDR3 sequence reads: CASSSNTGGSADTQYF. CDR3 bases: TGTGCCAGCTCATCCAACACAGGGGGATCGGCAGATACGCAGTATTTT.

The gene calls are TRBV7-2 and TRBJ2-7; a possible D gene is TRBD1 (5 bases). V lost 2 bases and J lost 5, with 16 bases in between. The germline V gene encodes CDR1 SGHTA and CDR2 FQGNSA. The CDR3 extends over 15 amino acids. CDR3 region: CASSLLEGEWNEQYF. The CDR3 coding sequence is TGTGCCAGCAGCTTATTGGAAGGGGAATGGAACGAGCAGTACTTC.

This chain connects TRBV11-2 to TRBJ2-1; 12 bases line up with TRBD2. This CDR3 contains 16 residues. Looked up from germline, CDR1 is SGHAT and CDR2 is FQNNGV. V shed 3 bases, J shed 3 bases, and the junction held 3 bases outside the gene matches. CDR3 sequence (DNA): TGTGCCAGCAGCTTGCGGACTAGCGGGATCTACAATGAGCAGTTCTTC. Translation: CASSLRTSGIYNEQFF. The whole variable domain, remainder taken from reference TRBV11-2 and TRBJ2-1, is EAGVAQSPRYKIIEKRQSVAFWCNPISGHATLYWYQQILGQGPKLLIQFQNNGVVDDSQLPKDRFSAERLKGVDSTLKIQPAKLEDSAVYLCASSLRTSGIYNEQFFGPGTRLTVL.

The rearrangement joins TRBV4-2 to TRBJ2-3, with 10 bases aligning to TRBD2. From germline, CDR1 is LGHNA and CDR2 YNFKEQ. The ends lost 0 bases at V and 7 bases at J; junction bases unmatched: 4. The CDR3 length is 15 residues. The CDR3 nucleotides are TGTGCCAGCAGCCAAGACCTAGCGGGAGAGTATACGCAGTATTTT. This encodes CASSQDLAGEYTQYF.

The V call is TRBV28, the J call TRBJ2-7, with TRBD1 as a possible D gene (6 bases). CDR1 and CDR2 (germline): MDHEN, SYDVKM. The CDR3 is 16 residues long. Trimming left V 2 bases short and J 0 bases short, with 14 bases between. CDR3 sequence (DNA): TGTGCCAGCAGTTTACCGGGACAAACCTTCTCCTACGAGCAGTACTTC. It specifies CASSLPGQTFSYEQYF. The full variable domain, rest sourced from reference TRBV28 and TRBJ2-7, is DVKVTQSSRYLVKRTGEKVFLECVQDMDHENMFWYRQDPGLGLRLIYFSYDVKMKEKGDIPEGYSVSREKKERFSLILESASTNQTSMYLCASSLPGQTFSYEQYFGPGTRLTVT.

This clone was seen a few times. The chain recombines TRBV19 with TRBJ1-5; 7 nucleotides align to TRBD1. CDR1 and CDR2 (germline): LNHDA, SQIVND (reference sequence). The CDR3 is 16 residues long. V was clipped by 3 bases and J by 2 bases; unmatched bases: 7. CDR3 sequence reads: CASSMRTGVGNQPQHF. CDR3 DNA sequence: TGTGCCAGTAGTATGCGAACAGGGGTGGGCAATCAGCCCCAGCATTTT.

V and J are TRBV5-1 and TRBJ2-1; TRBD2 matches 14 bases. The CDR3 is 15 residues long. Germline lookup yields CDR1 SGHRS and CDR2 YFSETQ. With V trimmed by 3 bases and J by 4 bases, 0 bases remained unmatched. The CDR3 loop reads CASSWTSGRYNEQFF. The CDR3 nucleotides read TGCGCCAGCAGCTGGACTAGCGGGAGGTACAATGAGCAGTTCTTC. Combining the CDR3 with reference TRBV5-1 and TRBJ2-1 gives the whole variable domain KAGVTQTPRYLIKTRGQQVTLSCSPISGHRSVSWYQQTPGQGLQFLFEYFSETQRNKGNFPGRFSGRQFSNSRSEMNVSTLELGDSALYLCASSWTSGRYNEQFFGPGTRLTVL.